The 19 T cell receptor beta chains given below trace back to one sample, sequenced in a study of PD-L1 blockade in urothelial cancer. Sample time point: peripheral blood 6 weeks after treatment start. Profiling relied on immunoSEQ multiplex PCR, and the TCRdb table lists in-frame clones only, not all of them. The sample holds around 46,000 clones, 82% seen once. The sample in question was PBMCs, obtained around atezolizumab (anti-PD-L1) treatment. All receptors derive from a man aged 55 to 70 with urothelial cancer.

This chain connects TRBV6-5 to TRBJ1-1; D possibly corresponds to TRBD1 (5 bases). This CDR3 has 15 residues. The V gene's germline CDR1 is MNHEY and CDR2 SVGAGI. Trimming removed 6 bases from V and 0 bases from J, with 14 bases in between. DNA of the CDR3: TGTGCCAGCAGGCCCTCGGGGGTTATGAACACTGAAGCTTTCTTT. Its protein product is CASRPSGVMNTEAFF.

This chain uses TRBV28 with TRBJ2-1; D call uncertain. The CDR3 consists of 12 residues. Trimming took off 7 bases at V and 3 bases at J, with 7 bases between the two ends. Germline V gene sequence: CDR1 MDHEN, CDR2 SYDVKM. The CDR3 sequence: CASMASYNEQFF. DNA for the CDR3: TGTGCCAGCATGGCCAGCTACAATGAGCAGTTCTTC. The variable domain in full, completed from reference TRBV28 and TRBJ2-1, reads DVKVTQSSRYLVKRTGEKVFLECVQDMDHENMFWYRQDPGLGLRLIYFSYDVKMKEKGDIPEGYSVSREKKERFSLILESASTNQTSMYLCASMASYNEQFFGPGTRLTVL.

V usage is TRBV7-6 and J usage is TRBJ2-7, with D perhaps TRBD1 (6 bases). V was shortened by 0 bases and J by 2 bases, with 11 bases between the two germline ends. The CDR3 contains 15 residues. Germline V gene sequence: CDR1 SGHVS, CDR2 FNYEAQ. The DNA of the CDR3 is TGTGCCAGCAGCTTAGCCTTTCCAGGGGCCTACGAGCAGTACTTC. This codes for CASSLAFPGAYEQYF. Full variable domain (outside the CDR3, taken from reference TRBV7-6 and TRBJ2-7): GAGVSQSPRYKVTKRGQDVALRCDPISGHVSLYWYRQALGQGPEFLTYFNYEAQQDKSGLPNDRFSAERPEGSISTLTIQRTEQRDSAMYRCASSLAFPGAYEQYFGPGTRLTVT.

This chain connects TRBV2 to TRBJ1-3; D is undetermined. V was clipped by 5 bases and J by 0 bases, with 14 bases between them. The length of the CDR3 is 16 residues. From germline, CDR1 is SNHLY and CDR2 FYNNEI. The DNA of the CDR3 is TGTGCCAGCAGTTGGGCCACGGGAAACTCTGGAAACACCATATATTTT. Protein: CASSWATGNSGNTIYF. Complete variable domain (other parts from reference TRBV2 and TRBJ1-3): EPEVTQTPSHQVTQMGQEVILRCVPISNHLYFYWYRQILGQKVEFLVSFYNNEISEKSEIFDDQFSVERPDGSNFTLKIRSTKLEDSAMYFCASSWATGNSGNTIYFGEGSWLTVV.

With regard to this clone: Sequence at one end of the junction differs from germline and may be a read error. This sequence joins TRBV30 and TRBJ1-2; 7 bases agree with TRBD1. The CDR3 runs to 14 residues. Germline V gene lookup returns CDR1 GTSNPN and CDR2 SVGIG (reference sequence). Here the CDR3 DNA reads TGTGCCTGGAGTGAGACAGGGAGGACTCGATTAGTCGGCTTC. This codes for CAWSETGRTRLVGF.

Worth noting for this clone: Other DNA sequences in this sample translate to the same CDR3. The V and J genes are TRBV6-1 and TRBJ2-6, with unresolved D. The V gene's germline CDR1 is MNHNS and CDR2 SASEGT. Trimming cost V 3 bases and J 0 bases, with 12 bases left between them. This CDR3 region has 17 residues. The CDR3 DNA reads TGTGCCAGCAGTGACAGAGGTCGACTCTCTGGGGCCAACGTCCTGACTTTC. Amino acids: CASSDRGRLSGANVLTF.

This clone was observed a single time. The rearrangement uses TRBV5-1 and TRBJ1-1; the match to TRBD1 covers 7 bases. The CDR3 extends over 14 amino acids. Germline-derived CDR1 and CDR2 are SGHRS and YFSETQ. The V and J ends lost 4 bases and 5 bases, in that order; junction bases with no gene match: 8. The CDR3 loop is CASSPGQAITEAFF. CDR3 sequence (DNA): TGCGCCAGCAGCCCCGGACAGGCCATTACTGAAGCTTTCTTT. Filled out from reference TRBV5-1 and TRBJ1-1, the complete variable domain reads KAGVTQTPRYLIKTRGQQVTLSCSPISGHRSVSWYQQTPGQGLQFLFEYFSETQRNKGNFPGRFSGRQFSNSRSEMNVSTLELGDSALYLCASSPGQAITEAFFGQGTRLTVV.

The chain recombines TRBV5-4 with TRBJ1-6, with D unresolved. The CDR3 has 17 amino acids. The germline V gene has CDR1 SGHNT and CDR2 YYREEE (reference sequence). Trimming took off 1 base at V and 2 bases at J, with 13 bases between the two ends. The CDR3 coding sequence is TGTGCCAGCAGCTTGACGGGCCGGGGAACCTATAATTCACCCCTCCACTTT. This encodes CASSLTGRGTYNSPLHF.

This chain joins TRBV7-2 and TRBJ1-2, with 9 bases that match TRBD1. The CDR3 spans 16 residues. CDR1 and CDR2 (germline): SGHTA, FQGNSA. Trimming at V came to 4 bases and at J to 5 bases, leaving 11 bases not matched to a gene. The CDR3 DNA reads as TGTGCCAGCAGCTCCACAGGGGGCGCGGGGGTGTATGGCTACACCTTC. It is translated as CASSSTGGAGVYGYTF.

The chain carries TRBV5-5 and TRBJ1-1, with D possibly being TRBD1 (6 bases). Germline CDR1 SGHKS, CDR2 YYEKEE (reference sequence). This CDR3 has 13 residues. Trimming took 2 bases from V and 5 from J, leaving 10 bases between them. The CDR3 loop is CASSFTGMTEAFF. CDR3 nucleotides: TGTGCCAGCAGCTTTACAGGGATGACTGAAGCTTTCTTT.

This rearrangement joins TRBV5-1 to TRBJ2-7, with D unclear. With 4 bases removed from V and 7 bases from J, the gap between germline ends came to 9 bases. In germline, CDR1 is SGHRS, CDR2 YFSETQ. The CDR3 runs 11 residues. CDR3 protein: CASSASREQYF. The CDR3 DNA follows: TGCGCCAGCAGCGCTAGTAGGGAGCAGTACTTC.

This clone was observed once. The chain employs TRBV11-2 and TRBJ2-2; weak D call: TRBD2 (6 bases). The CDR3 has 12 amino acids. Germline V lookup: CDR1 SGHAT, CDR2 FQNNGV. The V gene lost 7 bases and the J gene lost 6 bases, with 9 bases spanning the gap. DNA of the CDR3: TGTGCCAGCACTTCGGGGGCCGGGGAGCTGTTTTTT. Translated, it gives CASTSGAGELFF. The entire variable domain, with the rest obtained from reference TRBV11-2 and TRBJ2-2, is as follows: EAGVAQSPRYKIIEKRQSVAFWCNPISGHATLYWYQQILGQGPKLLIQFQNNGVVDDSQLPKDRFSAERLKGVDSTLKIQPAKLEDSAVYLCASTSGAGELFFGEGSRLTVL.

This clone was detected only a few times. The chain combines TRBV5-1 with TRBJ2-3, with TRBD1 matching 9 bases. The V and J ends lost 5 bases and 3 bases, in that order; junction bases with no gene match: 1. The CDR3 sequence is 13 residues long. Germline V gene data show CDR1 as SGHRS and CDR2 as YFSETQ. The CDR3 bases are TGCGCCAGCAGTGACAGGGGGACAGATACGCAGTATTTT. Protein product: CASSDRGTDTQYF.

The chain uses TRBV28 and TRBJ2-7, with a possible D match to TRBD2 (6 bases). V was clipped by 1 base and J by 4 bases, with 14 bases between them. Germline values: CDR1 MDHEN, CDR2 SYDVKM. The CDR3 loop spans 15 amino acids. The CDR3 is CASSLSVLAAYEQYF. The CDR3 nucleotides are TGTGCCAGCAGTTTATCTGTACTAGCAGCTTACGAGCAGTACTTC.

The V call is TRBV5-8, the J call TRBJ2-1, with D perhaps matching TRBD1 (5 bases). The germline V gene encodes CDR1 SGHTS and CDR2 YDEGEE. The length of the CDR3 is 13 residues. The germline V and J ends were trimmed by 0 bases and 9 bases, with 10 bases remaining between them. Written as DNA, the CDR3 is TGTGCCAGCAGCTTGGGGGGCCAGGCTGAGCAGTTCTTC. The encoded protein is CASSLGGQAEQFF.

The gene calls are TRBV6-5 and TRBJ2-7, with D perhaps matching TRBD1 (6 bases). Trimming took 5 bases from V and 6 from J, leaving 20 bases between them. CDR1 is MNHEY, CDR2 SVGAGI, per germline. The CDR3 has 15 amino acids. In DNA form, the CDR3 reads TGTGCCAGCAGTCGTGGACAGCGGCCTCTCGGCGAGCAGTACTTC. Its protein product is CASSRGQRPLGEQYF.

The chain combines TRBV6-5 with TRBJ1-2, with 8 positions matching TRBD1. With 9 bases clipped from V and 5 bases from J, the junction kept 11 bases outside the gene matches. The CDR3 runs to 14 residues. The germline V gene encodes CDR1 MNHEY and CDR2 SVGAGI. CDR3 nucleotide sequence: TGTGCCAGTCACGGGGACAGGCAGGGGTATGGCTACACCTTC. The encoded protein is CASHGDRQGYGYTF.

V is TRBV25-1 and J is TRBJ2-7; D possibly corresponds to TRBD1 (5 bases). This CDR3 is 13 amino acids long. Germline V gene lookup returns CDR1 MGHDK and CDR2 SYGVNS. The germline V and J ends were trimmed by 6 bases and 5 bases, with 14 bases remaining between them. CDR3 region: CASSWLVGDEQYF. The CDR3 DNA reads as TGTGCCAGCAGCTGGCTGGTAGGGGACGAGCAGTACTTC.

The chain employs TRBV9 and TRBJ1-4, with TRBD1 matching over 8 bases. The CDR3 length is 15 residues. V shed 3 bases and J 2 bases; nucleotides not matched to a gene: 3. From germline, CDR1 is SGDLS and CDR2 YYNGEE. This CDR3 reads CASSDRTGTNEKLFF. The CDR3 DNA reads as TGTGCCAGCAGCGATCGGACAGGGACTAATGAAAAACTGTTTTTT.